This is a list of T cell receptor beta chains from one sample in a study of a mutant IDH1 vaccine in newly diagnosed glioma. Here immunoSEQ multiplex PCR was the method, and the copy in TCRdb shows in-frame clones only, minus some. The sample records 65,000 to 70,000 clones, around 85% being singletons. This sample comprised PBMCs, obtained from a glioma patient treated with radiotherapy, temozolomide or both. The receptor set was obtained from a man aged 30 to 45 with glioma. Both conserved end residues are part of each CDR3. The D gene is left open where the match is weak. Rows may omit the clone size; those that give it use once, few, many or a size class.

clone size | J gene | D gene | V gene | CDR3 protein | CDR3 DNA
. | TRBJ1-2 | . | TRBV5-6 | CASSHSNRRSIGSVGYTF | TGTGCCAGCAGCCATAGCAATCGGCGGTCCATTGGCTCGGTGGGCTACACCTTC
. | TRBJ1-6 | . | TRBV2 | CASSDGGDPSPLHF | TGTGCCAGCAGTGACGGCGGGGATCCTTCACCCCTCCACTTT
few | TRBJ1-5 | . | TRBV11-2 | CASSLDGGGTQPQHF | TGTGCCAGCAGCTTAGATGGCGGGGGAACTCAGCCCCAGCATTTT
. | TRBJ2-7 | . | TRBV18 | CASSPIRDNYEQYF | TGTGCCAGCTCACCTATCCGGGACAACTACGAGCAGTACTTC
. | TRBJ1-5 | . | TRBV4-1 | CASSQEGGLESNQPQHF | TGCGCCAGCAGCCAAGAAGGAGGGCTCGAGAGCAATCAGCCCCAGCATTTT
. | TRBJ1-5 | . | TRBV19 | CASSGNQPQHF | TGTGCCAGTAGTGGAAATCAGCCCCAGCATTTT
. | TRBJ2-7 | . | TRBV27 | CASSPDVSYEQYF | TGTGCCAGCAGTCCGGACGTAAGCTACGAGCAGTACTTC
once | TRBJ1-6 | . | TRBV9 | CASTRLATYNSPLHF | TGTGCCAGCACCCGTCTGGCGACCTATAATTCACCCCTCCACTTT
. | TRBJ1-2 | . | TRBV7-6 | CASSPDTNYGYTF | TGTGCCAGCAGCCCCGACACGAACTATGGCTACACCTTC
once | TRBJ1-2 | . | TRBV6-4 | CASSDAGSTRNYGYTF | TGTGCCAGCAGTGACGCAGGCTCCACTCGAAACTATGGCTACACCTTC
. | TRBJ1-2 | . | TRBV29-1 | CSVGRRLGYGYTF | TGCAGCGTAGGCCGGAGATTGGGCTATGGCTACACCTTC
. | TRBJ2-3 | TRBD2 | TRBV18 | CASSPRLAGGNVKLTDTQYF | TGTGCCAGCTCACCAAGACTAGCGGGGGGAAATGTAAAGCTCACAGATACGCAGTATTTT
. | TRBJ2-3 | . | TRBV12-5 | CASGLVLRGGVIREHDLQEDTQYF | TGTGCTAGTGGTTTGGTATTGAGGGGGGGCGTCATCCGAGAGCACGATTTACAGGAGGATACGCAGTATTTT
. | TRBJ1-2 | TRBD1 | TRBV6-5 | CASSPGTGYGYTF | TGTGCCAGCAGCCCCGGGACAGGCTATGGCTACACCTTC
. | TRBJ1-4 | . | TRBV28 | CASSEGGKDEKLFF | TGTGCCAGCAGTGAGGGGGGCAAGGATGAAAAACTGTTTTTT
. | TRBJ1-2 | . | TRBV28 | CASRQGTDYGYTF | TGTGCCAGCAGGCAGGGTACCGACTATGGCTACACCTTC
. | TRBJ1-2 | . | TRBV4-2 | CASSSETPNYGYTF | TGTGCCAGCAGCTCCGAGACACCCAACTATGGCTACACCTTC
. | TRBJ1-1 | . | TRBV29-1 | CSAQSGGKDTEAFF | TGCAGCGCCCAAAGCGGGGGTAAGGACACTGAAGCTTTCTTT
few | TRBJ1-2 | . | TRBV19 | CASSTRTMVYGYTF | TGTGCCAGTAGTACCCGGACGATGGTCTATGGCTACACCTTC
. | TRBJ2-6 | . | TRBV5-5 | CASSLGFSGANVLTF | TGTGCCAGCAGCTTGGGATTCTCTGGGGCCAACGTCCTGACTTTC
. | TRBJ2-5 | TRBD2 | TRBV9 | CASSAGTSGAETQYF | TGTGCCAGCAGCGCCGGGACTAGCGGGGCGGAGACCCAGTACTTC
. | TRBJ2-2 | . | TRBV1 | CTSSHNPTSGGAGTGELFF | TGCACCAGCAGCCATAATCCTACTAGCGGGGGGGCTGGCACCGGGGAGCTGTTTTTT
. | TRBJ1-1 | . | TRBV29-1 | CSVLGDGAEAFF | TGCAGCGTTCTGGGGGACGGCGCTGAAGCTTTCTTT
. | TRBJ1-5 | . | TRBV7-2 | CASSHSLDRNQPQHF | TGTGCCAGCAGCCATTCTTTGGACCGCAATCAGCCCCAGCATTTT
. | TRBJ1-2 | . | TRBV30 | CACSGYDYGYTF | TGTGCCTGCTCCGGGTATGACTATGGCTACACCTTC
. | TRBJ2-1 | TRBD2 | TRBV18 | CASSQGTSGGNEQFF | TGTGCCAGCTCCCAAGGGACTAGCGGGGGAAATGAGCAGTTCTTC
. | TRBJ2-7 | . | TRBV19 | CASSRDTPYEQYF | TGTGCCAGTAGTAGGGACACACCCTACGAGCAGTACTTC
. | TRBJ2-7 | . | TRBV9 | CASSPRGRGAYEQYF | TGTGCCAGCAGCCCACGGGGACGTGGGGCCTACGAGCAGTACTTC
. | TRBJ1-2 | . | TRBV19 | CASGPLLYYGYTF | TGTGCCAGTGGCCCCCTCCTTTACTATGGCTACACCTTC
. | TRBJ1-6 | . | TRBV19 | CASSILDIDNSPLHF | TGTGCCAGTAGTATCTTGGACATAGATAATTCACCCCTCCACTTT
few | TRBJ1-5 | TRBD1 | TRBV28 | CASSLTQQGARPQHF | TGTGCCAGCAGTCTTACTCAACAGGGGGCGAGGCCCCAGCATTTT
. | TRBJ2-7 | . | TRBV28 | CASSLSPGLGSTSYEQYF | TGTGCCAGCAGTTTATCACCCGGTCTCGGCTCAACCTCCTACGAGCAGTACTTC
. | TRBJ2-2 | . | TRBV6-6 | CASSPHRARTGELFF | TGTGCCAGCAGCCCACACCGTGCGAGGACCGGGGAGCTGTTTTTT
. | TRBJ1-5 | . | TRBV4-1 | CASSQALAQPQHF | TGCGCCAGCAGCCAGGCCCTGGCGCAGCCCCAGCATTTT
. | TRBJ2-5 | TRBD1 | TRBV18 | CASSSEQGATETQYF | TGTGCCAGCTCATCAGAACAGGGGGCTACAGAGACCCAGTACTTC
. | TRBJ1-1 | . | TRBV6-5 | CASSYAGLKNTEAFF | TGTGCCAGCAGTTACGCGGGCTTGAAGAACACTGAAGCTTTCTTT
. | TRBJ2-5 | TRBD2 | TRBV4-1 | CASSQDGPAGGVETQYF | TGCGCCAGCAGCCAAGATGGTCCAGCGGGGGGGGTGGAGACCCAGTACTTC
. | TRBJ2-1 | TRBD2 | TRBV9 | CASSARILAGEPNEQFF | TGTGCCAGCAGCGCCCGGATTCTAGCGGGGGAACCCAATGAGCAGTTCTTC
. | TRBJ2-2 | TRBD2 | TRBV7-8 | CASRPPSAGGTTGELFF | TGTGCCAGCAGGCCGCCAAGTGCGGGGGGGACCACCGGGGAGCTGTTTTTT
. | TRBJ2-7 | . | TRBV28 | CASSSLQGHEQYF | TGTGCCAGCAGTTCCCTTCAGGGCCACGAGCAGTACTTC
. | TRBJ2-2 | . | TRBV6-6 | CASSYSVGELFF | TGTGCCAGCAGTTACTCGGTCGGGGAGCTGTTTTTT
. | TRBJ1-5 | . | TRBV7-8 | CASSPRRTNQPQHF | TGTGCCAGCAGCCCCCGACGGACCAATCAGCCCCAGCATTTT
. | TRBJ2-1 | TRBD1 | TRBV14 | CASSQYRGAQEQFF | TGTGCCAGCAGCCAATACAGGGGGGCACAGGAGCAGTTCTTC
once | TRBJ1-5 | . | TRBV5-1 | CASSLGTGGNQPQHF | TGCGCCAGCAGCTTGGGTACAGGTGGCAATCAGCCCCAGCATTTT
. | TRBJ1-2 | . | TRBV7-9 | CASSLVAMANYGYTF | TGTGCCAGCAGCTTAGTTGCAATGGCTAACTATGGCTACACCTTC
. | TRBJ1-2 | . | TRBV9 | CASSVDGTPNYGYTF | TGTGCCAGCAGCGTAGATGGGACACCAAACTATGGCTACACCTTC
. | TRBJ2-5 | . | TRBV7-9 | CASSLTPLQETQYF | TGTGCCAGCAGCTTGACACCCCTCCAAGAGACCCAGTACTTC
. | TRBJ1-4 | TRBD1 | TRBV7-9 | CASSLDRGNEKLFF | TGTGCCAGCAGCTTAGACAGGGGTAATGAAAAACTGTTTTTT
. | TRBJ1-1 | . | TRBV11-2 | CASSFLKVEAGEAFF | TGTGCCAGCAGCTTCCTTAAAGTAGAGGCTGGCGAAGCTTTCTTT
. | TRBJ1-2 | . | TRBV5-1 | CASGGDGYGYTF | TGCGCCAGCGGCGGGGACGGATATGGCTACACCTTC